Each of the 7 T cell receptor beta chains below was sequenced from the same sample in a study of vaccination effects on CD4 cells after COVID-19. Sequenced by immunoSEQ multiplex PCR; TCRdb stores in-frame clones only, minus some. The sample lists roughly 45,000 clones, roughly two thirds occurring once. With the ViraFEST assay, the study expanded antigen-specific CD4+ T cells using viral peptide pools, then sequenced them. CD4+ T cells were isolated after about eleven days of culture. Documented for the person is a PCR-confirmed SARS-CoV-2 infection occurring between March and December 2020. What these receptors recognize is not known. The sequencing here drew on CD4+ T cells from PBMCs cultured with a peptide pool, taken before COVID-19 vaccination. The receptors come from a human donor who had a prior SARS-CoV-2 infection.

The chain employs TRBV7-8 and TRBJ2-5; tentatively, D is TRBD1 or TRBD2 (7 bases each). The CDR3 has 15 amino acids. Per the germline V gene, CDR1 is SGHVS and CDR2 is FQNEAQ. V dropped 2 bases and J dropped 5 bases, with 15 bases sitting between them. This CDR3 reads CASSLIRGGRETQYF. CDR3 DNA sequence: TGTGCCAGCAGCTTAATCAGGGGGGGACGGGAGACCCAGTACTTC. The full variable domain, with the rest looked up from reference TRBV7-8 and TRBJ2-5, is GAGVSQSPRYKVAKRGQDVALRCDPISGHVSLFWYQQALGQGPEFLTYFQNEAQLDKSGLPSDRFFAERPEGSVSTLKIQRTQQEDSAVYLCASSLIRGGRETQYFGPGTRLLVL.

The chain couples TRBV5-1 to TRBJ2-1; D possibly corresponds to TRBD2 (5 bases). The length of the CDR3 is 13 residues. V was trimmed by 2 bases and J by 6 bases, leaving 9 bases between them. CDR1 SGHRS and CDR2 YFSETQ come from the germline V gene. The DNA of the CDR3 is TGCGCCAGCAGCTTCGGAGGCCGCAATGAGCAGTTCTTC. This translates into CASSFGGRNEQFF.

The rearrangement joins TRBV6-5 to TRBJ2-1; 7 nucleotides line up with TRBD1. The trim removed 2 bases at V and 9 bases at J, leaving 7 bases unmatched. The CDR3 sequence is 14 residues long. Germline V gene data show CDR1 as MNHEY and CDR2 as SVGAGI. CDR3 residues: CASSYTDRESEQFF. The CDR3 bases are TGTGCCAGCAGTTACACCGACAGGGAGAGTGAGCAGTTCTTC.

The gene calls are TRBV30 and TRBJ2-2; TRBD2 might be the D (5 bases). CDR3 length equals 17 residues. Trimming stripped 3 bases from V and 3 bases from J, with 20 bases between. Looked up from germline, CDR1 is GTSNPN and CDR2 is SVGIG (reference sequence). This CDR3 is CAWSAKFGGSDTGELFF. CDR3 sequence (DNA): TGTGCCTGGAGCGCAAAGTTCGGTGGGAGTGACACCGGGGAGCTGTTTTTT. Combining the CDR3 with reference TRBV30 and TRBJ2-2 gives the whole variable domain SQTIHQWPATLVQPVGSPLSLECTVEGTSNPNLYWYRQAAGRGLQLLFYSVGIGQISSEVPQNLSASRPQDRQFILSSKKLLLSDSGFYLCAWSAKFGGSDTGELFFGEGSRLTVL.

V usage is TRBV29-1 and J usage is TRBJ2-3, with a tentative D call TRBD2 (6 bases). The CDR3 runs to 14 residues. Germline loops: CDR1 SQVTM, CDR2 ANQGSEA. The germline V and J ends were trimmed by 6 bases and 0 bases, with 13 bases remaining between them. The CDR3 is CSVVAAYSTDTQYF. The CDR3 bases are TGCAGCGTGGTAGCGGCCTATAGCACAGATACGCAGTATTTT.

V is TRBV5-1 and J is TRBJ2-1; 13 bases agree with TRBD2. Germline CDR1 reads SGHRS; CDR2 reads YFSETQ. V was pared by 4 bases and J by 4 bases, with 2 bases of the junction left unmatched. The CDR3 spans 15 residues. The CDR3 nucleotides read TGCGCCAGCAGCACTAGCGGGGGGGCTTACAATGAGCAGTTCTTC. Translated, it gives CASSTSGGAYNEQFF.

The chain has TRBV19 and TRBJ2-7; D might be TRBD1 or TRBD2, each matching 5 bases. The CDR3 runs 14 residues. Germline V gene sequence: CDR1 LNHDA, CDR2 SQIVND (reference sequence). Trimming cost V 4 bases and J 5 bases, with 15 bases left between them. In DNA form, the CDR3 reads TGTGCCAGTAGTACACGGCGAGGGGTCCACGAGCAGTACTTC. This codes for CASSTRRGVHEQYF.